This T cell receptor beta chain appears in the sequencing data of a study of T cell responses to AZD1222 COVID-19 vaccine. Whole-study findings and limits: Without day 14 samples, only post-peak T cell repertoires were studied. Donors were chiefly white British, with a greater number of females, and clonal diversity was perhaps underestimated. Recipients of AZD1222 seropositive at baseline numbered only 6 or 7.

The CDR3 contains 13 residues. Trimming pared 3 bases from V and 4 bases from J, leaving 9 bases between. Germline V lookup: CDR1 MNHNS, CDR2 SASEGT. Sequenced by immunoSEQ multiplex PCR; TCRdb stores in-frame clones only, minus some. The sample has fewer than 150,000 clones, approximately 86% seen once. Points on this clone: Its antigen remains unknown.

The rearrangement uses TRBV6-1 and TRBJ1-1; no definite D call. The receptor comes from an adult in good health. The sequencing here drew on peripheral blood, taken on day 0 of AZD1222 vaccination. The DNA of the CDR3 is TGTGCCAGCAGTGATAGGTCCGGCACTGAAGCTTTCTTT. Protein: CASSDRSGTEAFF.